This TCR beta chain was obtained from a study of vaccination and CD4 T cells after COVID-19. About the study: Overlapping spike peptides of SARS-CoV-2, HCoV-NL63, HCoV-OC43 and HCoV-229E were used, and cells were stimulated with them.

Treatment indicated: 10-day PBMC culture with coronavirus spike peptide pools or control peptides (ViraFEST assay). On this clonotype itself: Its antigen is still unknown.

An Oncomine TCR Beta short-read assay was used to sequence the DNA from cultured CD4+ T cells. From the PCR reads, TCRdb called clonotypes with MiXCR, one entry per CDR3 protein. Here the sample spans about 11,000 distinct CDR3 sequences, roughly 73% being singletons. The CDR3 contains 15 residues. Germline lookup yields CDR1 ENHRY and CDR2 SYGVKD. With 2 bases removed from V and 5 bases from J, the gap between germline ends came to 12 bases. This chain links TRBV10-3 with TRBJ1-4; D is unresolved. The specimen sequenced was CD4+ T cells from blood, cultured in vitro. This TCR was sampled from a human donor who had recovered from COVID-19. The CDR3 bases are TGTGCCATCAGTGAGCTTGACAAGGGCAATGAAAAACTGTTTTTT. This encodes CAISELDKGNEKLFF.